The 5 T cell receptor beta chains given below trace back to one sample, sequenced in a study of cytomegalovirus exposure and HLA in healthy donors. PCR involved 60 Vbeta and 13 Jbeta primers. Assay used: immunoSEQ multiplex PCR; TCRdb lists only in-frame clones, some missing. The table has around 120,000 clones, 60% to 85% seen once. The sequenced sample consisted of PBMCs. Receptor source: a woman aged 40-49 years in good health and CMV-seropositive.

V is TRBV7-3 and J is TRBJ1-2, with 9 bases lining up with TRBD1. V trimming: 2 bases; J trimming: 5 bases; junction bases outside the gene matches: 9. The CDR3 has 16 residues. The germline CDR1 and CDR2 sequences are SGHTA and FQGTGA. The CDR3 DNA reads TGTGCCAGCAGCTTAGTCGCGGGACAGGGACAATATGGCTACACCTTC. Residues: CASSLVAGQGQYGYTF.

V is TRBV4-3 and J is TRBJ1-6; D is uncertain. Germline V gene lookup returns CDR1 LGHNA and CDR2 YSLEER. The CDR3 spans 13 residues. The ends were cut back, 1 base at V and 8 bases at J, with 6 bases in the middle. CDR3 DNA sequence: TGCGCCAGCAGCCAAGGGAGGGATTCACCCCTCCACTTT. The encoded protein is CASSQGRDSPLHF.

The chain uses TRBV2 and TRBJ1-1, with TRBD1 matching over 11 bases. Per the germline V gene, CDR1 is SNHLY and CDR2 is FYNNEI. J gave up 1 base and V 4 bases, and 2 bases lay outside the gene matches. This CDR3 is built from 15 residues. CDR3 DNA sequence: TGTGCCAGCAGTGGGACAGGGGGCCCGAACACTGAAGCTTTCTTT. Its protein is CASSGTGGPNTEAFF. Supplemented by reference TRBV2 and TRBJ1-1, the full variable domain reads EPEVTQTPSHQVTQMGQEVILRCVPISNHLYFYWYRQILGQKVEFLVSFYNNEISEKSEIFDDQFSVERPDGSNFTLKIRSTKLEDSAMYFCASSGTGGPNTEAFFGQGTRLTVV.

This clone has just one count. The chain employs TRBV19 and TRBJ1-5; TRBD1 might be the D (5 bases). Trimming left V 8 bases short and J 3 bases short, with 17 bases between. CDR3 size: 15 residues. CDR1 LNHDA and CDR2 SQIVND come from the germline V gene (reference sequence). The CDR3 reads CASGGGVFFNQPQHF. The CDR3 nucleotides are TGTGCCAGTGGGGGGGGAGTGTTCTTCAATCAGCCCCAGCATTTT. Full variable domain (missing parts from reference TRBV19 and TRBJ1-5): DGGITQSPKYLFRKEGQNVTLSCEQNLNHDAMYWYRQDPGQGLRLIYYSQIVNDFQKGDIAEGYSVSREKKESFPLTVTSAQKNPTAFYLCASGGGVFFNQPQHFGDGTRLSIL.

In DNA form, the CDR3 reads TGTGCCAGCAGGACAGGGGGCATCGAGACCCAGTACTTC. It translates to CASRTGGIETQYF. The rearrangement links TRBV5-4 to TRBJ2-5, with 10 bases that match TRBD1. The V segment lost 5 bases and the J segment 5 bases; nucleotides outside the gene matches: 3. This CDR3 contains 13 residues. The germline V gene has CDR1 SGHNT and CDR2 YYREEE (reference sequence). The variable domain in full, completed from reference TRBV5-4 and TRBJ2-5, reads ETGVTQSPTHLIKTRGQQVTLRCSSQSGHNTVSWYQQALGQGPQFIFQYYREEENGRGNFPPRFSGLQFPNYSSELNVNALELDDSALYLCASRTGGIETQYFGPGTRLLVL.